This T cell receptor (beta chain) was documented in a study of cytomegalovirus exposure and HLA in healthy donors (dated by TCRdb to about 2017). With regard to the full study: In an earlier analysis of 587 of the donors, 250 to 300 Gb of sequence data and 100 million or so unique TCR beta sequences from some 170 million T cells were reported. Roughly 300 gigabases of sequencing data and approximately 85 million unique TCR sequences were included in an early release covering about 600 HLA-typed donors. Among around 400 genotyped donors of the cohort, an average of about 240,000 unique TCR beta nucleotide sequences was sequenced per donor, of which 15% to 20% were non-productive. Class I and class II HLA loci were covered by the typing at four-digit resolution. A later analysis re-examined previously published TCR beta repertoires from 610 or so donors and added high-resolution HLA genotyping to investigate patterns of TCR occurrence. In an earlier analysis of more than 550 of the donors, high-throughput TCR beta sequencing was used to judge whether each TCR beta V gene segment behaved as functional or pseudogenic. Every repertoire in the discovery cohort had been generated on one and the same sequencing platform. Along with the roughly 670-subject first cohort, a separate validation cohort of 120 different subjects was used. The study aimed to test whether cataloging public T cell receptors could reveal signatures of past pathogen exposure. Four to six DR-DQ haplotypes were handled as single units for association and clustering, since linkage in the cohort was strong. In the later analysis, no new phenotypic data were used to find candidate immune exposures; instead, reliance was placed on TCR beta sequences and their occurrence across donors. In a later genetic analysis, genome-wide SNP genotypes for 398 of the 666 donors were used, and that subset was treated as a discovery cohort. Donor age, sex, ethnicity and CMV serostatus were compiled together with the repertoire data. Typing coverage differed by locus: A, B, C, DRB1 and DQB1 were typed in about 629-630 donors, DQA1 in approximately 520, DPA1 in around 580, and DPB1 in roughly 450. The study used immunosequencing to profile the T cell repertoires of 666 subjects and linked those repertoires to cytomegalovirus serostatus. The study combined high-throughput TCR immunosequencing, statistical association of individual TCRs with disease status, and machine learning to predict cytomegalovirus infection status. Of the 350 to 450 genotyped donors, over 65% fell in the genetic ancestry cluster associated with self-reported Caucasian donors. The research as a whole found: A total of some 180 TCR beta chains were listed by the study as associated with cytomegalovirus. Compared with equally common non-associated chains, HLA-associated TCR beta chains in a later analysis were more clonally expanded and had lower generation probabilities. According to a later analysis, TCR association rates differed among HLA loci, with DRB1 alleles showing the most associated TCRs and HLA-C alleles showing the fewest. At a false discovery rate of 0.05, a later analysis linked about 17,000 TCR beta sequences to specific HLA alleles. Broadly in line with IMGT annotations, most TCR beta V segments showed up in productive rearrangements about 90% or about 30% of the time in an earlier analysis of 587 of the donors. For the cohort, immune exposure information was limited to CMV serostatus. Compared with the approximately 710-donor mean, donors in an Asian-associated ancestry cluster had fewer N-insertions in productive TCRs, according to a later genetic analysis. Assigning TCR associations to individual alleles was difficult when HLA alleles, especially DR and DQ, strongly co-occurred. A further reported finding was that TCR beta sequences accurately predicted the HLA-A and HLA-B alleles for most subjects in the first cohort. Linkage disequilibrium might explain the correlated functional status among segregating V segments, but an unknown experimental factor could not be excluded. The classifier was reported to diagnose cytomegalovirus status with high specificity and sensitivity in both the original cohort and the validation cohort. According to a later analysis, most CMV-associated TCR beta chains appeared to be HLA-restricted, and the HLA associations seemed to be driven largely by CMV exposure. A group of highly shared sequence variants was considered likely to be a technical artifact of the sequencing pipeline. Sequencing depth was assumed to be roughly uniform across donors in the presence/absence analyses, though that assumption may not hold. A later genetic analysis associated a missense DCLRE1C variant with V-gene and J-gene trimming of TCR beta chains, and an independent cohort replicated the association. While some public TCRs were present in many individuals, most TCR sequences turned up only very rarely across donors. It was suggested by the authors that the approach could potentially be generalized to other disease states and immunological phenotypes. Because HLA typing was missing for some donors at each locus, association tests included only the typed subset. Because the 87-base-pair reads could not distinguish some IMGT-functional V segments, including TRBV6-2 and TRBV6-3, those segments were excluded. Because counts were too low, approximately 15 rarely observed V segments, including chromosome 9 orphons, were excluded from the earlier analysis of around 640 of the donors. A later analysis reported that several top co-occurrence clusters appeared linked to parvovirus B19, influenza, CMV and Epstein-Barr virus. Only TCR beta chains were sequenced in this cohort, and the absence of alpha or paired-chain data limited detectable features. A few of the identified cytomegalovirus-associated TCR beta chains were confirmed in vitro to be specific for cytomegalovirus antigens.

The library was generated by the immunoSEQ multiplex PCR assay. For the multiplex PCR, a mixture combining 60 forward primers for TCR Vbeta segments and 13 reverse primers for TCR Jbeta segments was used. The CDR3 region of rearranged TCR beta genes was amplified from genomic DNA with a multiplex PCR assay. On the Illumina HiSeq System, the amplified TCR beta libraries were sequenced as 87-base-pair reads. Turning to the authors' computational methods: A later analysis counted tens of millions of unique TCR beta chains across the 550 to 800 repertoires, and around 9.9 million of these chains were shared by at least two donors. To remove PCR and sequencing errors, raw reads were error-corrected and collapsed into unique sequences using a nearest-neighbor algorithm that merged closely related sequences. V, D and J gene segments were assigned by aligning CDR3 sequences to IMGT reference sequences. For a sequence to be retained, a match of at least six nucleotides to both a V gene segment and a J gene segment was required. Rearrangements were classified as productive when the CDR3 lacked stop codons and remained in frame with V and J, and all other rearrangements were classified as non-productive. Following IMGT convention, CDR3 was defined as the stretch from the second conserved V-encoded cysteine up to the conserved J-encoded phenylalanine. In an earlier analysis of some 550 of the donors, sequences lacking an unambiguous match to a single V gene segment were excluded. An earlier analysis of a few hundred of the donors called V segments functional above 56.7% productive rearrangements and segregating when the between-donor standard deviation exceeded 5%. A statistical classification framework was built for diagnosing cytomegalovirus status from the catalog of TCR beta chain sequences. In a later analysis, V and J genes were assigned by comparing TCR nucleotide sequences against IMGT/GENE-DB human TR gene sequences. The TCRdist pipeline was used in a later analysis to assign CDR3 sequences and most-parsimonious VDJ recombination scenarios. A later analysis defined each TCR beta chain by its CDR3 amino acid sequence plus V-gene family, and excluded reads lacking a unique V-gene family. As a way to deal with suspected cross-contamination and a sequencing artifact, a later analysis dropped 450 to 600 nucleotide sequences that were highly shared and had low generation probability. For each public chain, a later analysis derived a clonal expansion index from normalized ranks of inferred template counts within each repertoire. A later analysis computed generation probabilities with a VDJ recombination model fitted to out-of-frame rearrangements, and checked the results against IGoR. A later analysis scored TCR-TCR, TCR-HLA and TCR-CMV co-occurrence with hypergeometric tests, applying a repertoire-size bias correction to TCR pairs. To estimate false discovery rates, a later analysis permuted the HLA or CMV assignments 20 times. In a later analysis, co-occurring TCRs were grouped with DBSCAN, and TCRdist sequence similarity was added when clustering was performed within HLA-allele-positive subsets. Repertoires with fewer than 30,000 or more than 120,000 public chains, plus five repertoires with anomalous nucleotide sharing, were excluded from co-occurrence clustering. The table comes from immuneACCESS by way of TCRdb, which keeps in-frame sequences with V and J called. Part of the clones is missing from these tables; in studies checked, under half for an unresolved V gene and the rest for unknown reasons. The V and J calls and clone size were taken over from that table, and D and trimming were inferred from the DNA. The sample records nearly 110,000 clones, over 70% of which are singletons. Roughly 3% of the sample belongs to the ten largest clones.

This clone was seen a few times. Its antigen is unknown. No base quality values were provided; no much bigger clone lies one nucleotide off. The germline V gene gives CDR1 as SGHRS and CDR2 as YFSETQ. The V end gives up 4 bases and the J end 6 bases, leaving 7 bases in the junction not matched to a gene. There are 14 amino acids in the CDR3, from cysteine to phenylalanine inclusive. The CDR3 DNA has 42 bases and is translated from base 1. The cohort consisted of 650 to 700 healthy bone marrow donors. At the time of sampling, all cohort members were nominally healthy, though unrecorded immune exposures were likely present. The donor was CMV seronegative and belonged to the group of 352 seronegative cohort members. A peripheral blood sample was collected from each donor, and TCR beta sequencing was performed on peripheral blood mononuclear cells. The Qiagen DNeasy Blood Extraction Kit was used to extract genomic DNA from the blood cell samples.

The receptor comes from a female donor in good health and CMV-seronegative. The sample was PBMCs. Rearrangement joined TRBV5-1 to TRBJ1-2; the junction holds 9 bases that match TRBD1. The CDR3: CASSRDRAVNGYTF. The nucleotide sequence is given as TGCGCCAGCAGCCGGGACAGGGCAGTGAATGGCTACACCTTC. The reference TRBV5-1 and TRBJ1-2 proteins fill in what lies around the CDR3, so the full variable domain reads KAGVTQTPRYLIKTRGQQVTLSCSPISGHRSVSWYQQTPGQGLQFLFEYFSETQRNKGNFPGRFSGRQFSNSRSEMNVSTLELGDSALYLCASSRDRAVNGYTFGSGTRLTVV.